This is a list of T cell receptor beta chains from one sample in a study of siplizumab effects on memory and regulatory T cells. TCRdb keeps only in-frame clones here, not all; method: immunoSEQ multiplex PCR. The table shows about 100,000 clones, with 94% occurring only once. Sequencing was carried out using Tregs sorted from blood. The receptors were sampled from a human donor in good health. Both conserved end residues are part of each CDR3. D genes are given only for firm matches. The size of a clone is reported for some rows only, either as once, few or many, or as a class for expanded clones.

CDR3 length: 15; J gene: TRBJ2-2; D gene: NA; clone size: NA; V gene: TRBV27; CDR3 protein: CASSPISLYTGELFF; CDR3 DNA: TGTGCCAGCAGTCCGATCAGCCTATACACCGGGGAGCTGTTTTTT
CDR3 length: 13; J gene: TRBJ1-5; D gene: NA; clone size: NA; V gene: TRBV11-2; CDR3 protein: CASSSFSNQPQHF; CDR3 DNA: TGTGCCAGCAGCTCCTTTAGCAATCAGCCCCAGCATTTT
CDR3 length: 15; J gene: TRBJ2-1; D gene: TRBD2; clone size: NA; V gene: TRBV7-9; CDR3 protein: CASSSRLGGSIEQFF; CDR3 DNA: TGTGCCAGCAGCTCCCGCCTCGGCGGGAGTATTGAGCAGTTCTTC
CDR3 length: 15; J gene: TRBJ2-7; D gene: NA; clone size: NA; V gene: TRBV5-1; CDR3 protein: CASSFFRGSTREQYF; CDR3 DNA: TGCGCCAGCAGCTTCTTCCGTGGGAGCACGAGGGAGCAGTACTTC
CDR3 length: 16; J gene: TRBJ2-7; D gene: NA; clone size: NA; V gene: TRBV27; CDR3 protein: CASSFLGPGYSYEQYF; CDR3 DNA: TGTGCCAGCAGTTTTTTAGGGCCAGGATACTCCTACGAGCAGTACTTC
CDR3 length: 15; J gene: TRBJ1-4; D gene: TRBD1; clone size: NA; V gene: TRBV30; CDR3 protein: CAWSGIWTGSEKLFF; CDR3 DNA: TGTGCCTGGAGTGGGATATGGACAGGGTCAGAAAAACTGTTTTTT
CDR3 length: 10; J gene: TRBJ2-7; D gene: NA; clone size: NA; V gene: TRBV18; CDR3 protein: CASSIYEQYF; CDR3 DNA: TGTGCCAGCTCAATCTACGAGCAGTACTTC
CDR3 length: 14; J gene: TRBJ2-3; D gene: NA; clone size: few; V gene: TRBV5-1; CDR3 protein: CASSLDHLTDTQYF; CDR3 DNA: TGCGCCAGCAGCTTGGATCACCTCACAGATACGCAGTATTTT
CDR3 length: 13; J gene: TRBJ2-5; D gene: NA; clone size: NA; V gene: TRBV11-2; CDR3 protein: CASSPSLSETQYF; CDR3 DNA: TGTGCCAGCAGTCCGAGTTTGTCTGAGACCCAGTACTTC
CDR3 length: 15; J gene: TRBJ2-6; D gene: NA; clone size: once; V gene: TRBV12-5; CDR3 protein: CASGLGGSGANVLTF; CDR3 DNA: TGTGCTAGTGGCCTAGGGGGCTCTGGGGCCAACGTCCTGACTTTC